The source of this T cell receptor beta chain is a study of T cell repertoires in cytomegalovirus infection. The study's findings and limits: HLA-C-restricted CMV-specific TCR beta clonotypes were dominant in the ex vivo response. Summed public TCR beta family frequency identified CMV carriers bearing the relevant HLA.

V lost 7 bases and J 2 bases, leaving 7 bases between the germline ends. The CDR3 has 11 residues. The germline V gene encodes CDR1 SQVTM and CDR2 ANQGSEA. This clonotype was detected ten times or more. Its antigen is as yet unknown. TCRdb re-derived calls from the reads in MiXCR, one entry per CDR3 protein. The data contain just under 300,000 distinct CDR3 sequences, around 10% of them seen just once; the ten biggest clones take up less than 3%. The rearrangement joins TRBV29-1 to TRBJ2-3; D may be TRBD1 (6 bases). Input material: PBMCs. This TCR derives from a human donor in good health (CMV status not recorded). Some clones in this sample may be carry-over from other donors' samples. The CDR3 reads CSGTVTDTQYF. The CDR3 DNA sequence: TGCAGCGGGACAGTCACAGATACGCAGTATTTT.